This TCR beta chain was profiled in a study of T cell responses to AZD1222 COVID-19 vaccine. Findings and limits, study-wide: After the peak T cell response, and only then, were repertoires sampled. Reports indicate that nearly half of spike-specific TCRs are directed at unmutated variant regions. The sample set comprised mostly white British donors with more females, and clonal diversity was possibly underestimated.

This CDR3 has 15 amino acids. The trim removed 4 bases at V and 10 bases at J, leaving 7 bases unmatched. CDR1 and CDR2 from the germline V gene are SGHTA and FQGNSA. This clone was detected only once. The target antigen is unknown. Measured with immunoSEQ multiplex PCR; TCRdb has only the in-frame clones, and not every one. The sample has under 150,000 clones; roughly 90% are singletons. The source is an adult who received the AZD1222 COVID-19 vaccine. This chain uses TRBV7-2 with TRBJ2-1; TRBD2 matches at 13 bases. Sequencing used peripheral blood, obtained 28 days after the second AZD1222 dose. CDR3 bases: TGTGCCAGCAGCTCCGGACTAGCGGGAGTATCCGAGCAGTTCTTC. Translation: CASSSGLAGVSEQFF.